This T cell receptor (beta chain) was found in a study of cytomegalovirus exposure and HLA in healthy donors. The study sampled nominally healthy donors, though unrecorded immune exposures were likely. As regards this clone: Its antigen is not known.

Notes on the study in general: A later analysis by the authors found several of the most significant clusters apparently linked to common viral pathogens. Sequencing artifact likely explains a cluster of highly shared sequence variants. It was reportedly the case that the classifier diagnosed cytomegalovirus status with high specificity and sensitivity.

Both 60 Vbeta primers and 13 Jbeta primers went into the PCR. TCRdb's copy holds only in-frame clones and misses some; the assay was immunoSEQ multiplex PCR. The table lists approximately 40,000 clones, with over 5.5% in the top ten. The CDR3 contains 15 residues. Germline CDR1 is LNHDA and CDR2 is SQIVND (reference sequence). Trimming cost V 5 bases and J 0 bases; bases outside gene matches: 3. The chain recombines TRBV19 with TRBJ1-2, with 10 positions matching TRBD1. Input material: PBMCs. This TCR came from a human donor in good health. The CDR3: CASSYGQGANYGYTF. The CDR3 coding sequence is TGTGCCAGTAGTTACGGACAGGGGGCTAACTATGGCTACACCTTC.